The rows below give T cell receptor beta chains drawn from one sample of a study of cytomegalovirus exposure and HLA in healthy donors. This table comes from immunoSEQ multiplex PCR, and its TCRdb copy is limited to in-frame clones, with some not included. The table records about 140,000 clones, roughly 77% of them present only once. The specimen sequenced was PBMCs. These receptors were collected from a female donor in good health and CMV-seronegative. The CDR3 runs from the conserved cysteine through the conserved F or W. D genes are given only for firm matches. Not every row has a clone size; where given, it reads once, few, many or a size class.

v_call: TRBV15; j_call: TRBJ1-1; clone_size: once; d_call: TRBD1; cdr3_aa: CATSRVSGGNTEAFF; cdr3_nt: TGTGCCACCAGCAGAGTCTCAGGGGGGAACACTGAAGCTTTCTTT
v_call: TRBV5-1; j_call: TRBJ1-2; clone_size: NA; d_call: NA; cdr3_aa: CASSLDGSLDYGYTF; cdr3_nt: TGCGCCAGCAGCTTGGACGGGAGCCTTGACTATGGCTACACCTTC
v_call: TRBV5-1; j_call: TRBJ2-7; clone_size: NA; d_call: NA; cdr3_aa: CASSLGESGFNEQYF; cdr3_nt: TGCGCCAGCAGCTTGGGGGAGTCTGGGTTCAACGAGCAGTACTTC
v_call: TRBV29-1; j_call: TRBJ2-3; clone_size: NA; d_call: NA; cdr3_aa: CSVEATRDTQYF; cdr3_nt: TGCAGCGTTGAGGCAACGCGGGATACGCAGTATTTT
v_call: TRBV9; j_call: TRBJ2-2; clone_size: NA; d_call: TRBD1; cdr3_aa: CASSRDRGRGGELFF; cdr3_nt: TGTGCCAGCAGCCGGGACAGGGGGCGTGGCGGGGAGCTGTTTTTT
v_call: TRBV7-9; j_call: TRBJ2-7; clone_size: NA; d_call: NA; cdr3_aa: CASSSWRLTYEQYF; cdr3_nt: TGTGCCAGCAGCTCCTGGCGGCTTACCTACGAGCAGTACTTC
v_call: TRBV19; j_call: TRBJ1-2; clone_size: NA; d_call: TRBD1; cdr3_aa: CASRGQGLIGGYTF; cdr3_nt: TGTGCCAGTAGGGGACAGGGATTAATCGGCGGCTACACCTTC
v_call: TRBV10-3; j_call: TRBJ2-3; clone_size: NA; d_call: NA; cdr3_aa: CAISAGESDTQYF; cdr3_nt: TGTGCCATCAGTGCAGGGGAGAGCGATACGCAGTATTTT
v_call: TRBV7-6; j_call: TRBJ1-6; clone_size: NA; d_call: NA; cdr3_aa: CASSPTGGNSPLHF; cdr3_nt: TGTGCCAGCAGCCCCACCGGGGGTAATTCACCCCTCCACTTT
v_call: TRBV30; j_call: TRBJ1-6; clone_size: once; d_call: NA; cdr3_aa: CAWKLQGQYNSPLHF; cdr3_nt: TGTGCCTGGAAGCTTCAGGGGCAGTATAATTCACCCCTCCACTTT
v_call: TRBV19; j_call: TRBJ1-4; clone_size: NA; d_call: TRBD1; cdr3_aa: CASSTGGTGRTNEKLFF; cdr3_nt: TGTGCCAGTAGTACCGGCGGGACAGGGAGAACTAATGAAAAACTGTTTTTT
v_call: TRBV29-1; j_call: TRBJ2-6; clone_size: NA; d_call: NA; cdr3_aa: CSVHSSGANVLTF; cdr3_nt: TGCAGCGTTCACAGCTCTGGGGCCAACGTCCTGACTTTC
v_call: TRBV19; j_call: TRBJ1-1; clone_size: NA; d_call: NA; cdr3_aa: CASSIVSNTEAFF; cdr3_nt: TGTGCCAGTAGTATAGTCTCGAACACTGAAGCTTTCTTT
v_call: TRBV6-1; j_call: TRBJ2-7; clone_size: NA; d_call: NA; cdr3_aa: CASSERPGEQYF; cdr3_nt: TGTGCCAGCAGTGAACGCCCCGGCGAGCAGTACTTC
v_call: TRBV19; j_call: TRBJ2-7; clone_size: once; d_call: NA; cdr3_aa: CASSKGPGGGDSAAYEQYF; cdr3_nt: TGTGCCAGTAGTAAAGGCCCTGGCGGGGGCGACTCCGCCGCCTACGAGCAGTACTTC
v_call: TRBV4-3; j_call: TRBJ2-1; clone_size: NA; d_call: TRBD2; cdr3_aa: CASSSLAGGPNEQFF; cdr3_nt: TGCGCCAGCAGCTCTTTAGCGGGAGGGCCCAATGAGCAGTTCTTC
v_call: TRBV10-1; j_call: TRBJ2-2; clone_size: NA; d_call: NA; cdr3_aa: CASSGAGSTGELFF; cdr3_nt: TGCGCCAGCAGTGGGGCAGGGTCCACCGGGGAGCTGTTTTTT
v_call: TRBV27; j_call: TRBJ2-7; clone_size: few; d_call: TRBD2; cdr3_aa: CASSFDWPGGEQYF; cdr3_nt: TGTGCCAGCAGTTTTGATTGGCCGGGGGGCGAGCAGTACTTC
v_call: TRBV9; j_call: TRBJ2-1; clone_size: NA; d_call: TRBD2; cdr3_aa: CASSVSGTSVEEQFF; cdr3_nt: TGTGCCAGCAGCGTCTCCGGGACTAGTGTCGAGGAGCAGTTCTTC
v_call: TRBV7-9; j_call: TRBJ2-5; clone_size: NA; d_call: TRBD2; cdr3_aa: CASSLLALYQETQYF; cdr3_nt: TGTGCCAGCAGCCTACTAGCGCTCTATCAAGAGACCCAGTACTTC
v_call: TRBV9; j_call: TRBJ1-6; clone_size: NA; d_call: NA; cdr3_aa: CASSGQAYNSPLHF; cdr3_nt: TGTGCCAGCAGCGGACAGGCTTATAATTCACCCCTCCACTTT